The 26 T cell receptor beta chains in this list originate from one sample, sequenced in a study of regulatory T cells in long-lasting Graves disease. Time point indicated: persistent/refractory GD, antithyroid drugs over 5 years with positive TRAb. From PBMCs, RNA was extracted and then used to make the TCR library. According to the study, TCR beta libraries were built with iRepertoire HTBI primers and CDR3-region Arm-PCR. TCRdb analysed the multiplex PCR reads with MiXCR anew, one entry per CDR3 protein. The profile shows about 400,000 distinct CDR3 sequences, less than 25% of them singletons. Source: peripheral blood mononuclear cells (PBMCs), taken when the disease was refractory, from a patient treated with antithyroid drugs. The source is a female donor with Graves disease.

This chain connects TRBV29-1 to TRBJ2-7; possibly TRBD1 or TRBD2 for D (5 bases each). The germline V gene has CDR1 SQVTM and CDR2 ANQGSEA. Trimming took off 0 bases at V and 3 bases at J, with 15 bases between the two ends. The CDR3 covers 15 residues. CDR3 DNA sequence: TGCAGCGTTGAAGAACTTCGGGACGACAGCTACGAGCAGTACTTC. It encodes CSVEELRDDSYEQYF.

This clonotype was counted at least ten times. V usage is TRBV7-2 and J usage is TRBJ2-7, with 8 bases fitting TRBD1. J gave up 1 base and V 5 bases, and 4 bases lay outside the gene matches. The CDR3 is 14 amino acids. Germline V gives CDR1 SGHTA, CDR2 FQGNSA. The CDR3 reads CASSSTGGSYEQYF. Written as DNA, the CDR3 is TGTGCCAGCAGCAGCACAGGGGGTTCCTACGAGCAGTACTTC.

J is TRBJ2-3 and V is TRBV28; 9 bases are shared with TRBD2. This CDR3 contains 15 residues. Germline CDR1 MDHEN, CDR2 SYDVKM. The V and J ends lost 6 bases and 1 base, in that order; junction bases with no gene match: 5. The CDR3 DNA reads TGTGCCAGCAGCCCCTGGACTAGCGGCACAGATACGCAGTATTTT. Protein: CASSPWTSGTDTQYF. Full variable domain (remainder filled in from reference TRBV28 and TRBJ2-3): DVKVTQSSRYLVKRTGEKVFLECVQDMDHENMFWYRQDPGLGLRLIYFSYDVKMKEKGDIPEGYSVSREKKERFSLILESASTNQTSMYLCASSPWTSGTDTQYFGPGTRLTVL.

This clonotype was found many times. The chain recombines TRBV28 with TRBJ2-7; 11 bases are shared with TRBD2. CDR1 is MDHEN, CDR2 SYDVKM, per germline. The CDR3 is made up of 15 amino acids. V was pared by 2 bases and J by 8 bases, with 8 bases of the junction left unmatched. In DNA, the CDR3 is TGTGCCAGCAGTTTACGCCTAGCGGGAGGCCACCAGCAGTACTTC. Translated, it gives CASSLRLAGGHQQYF.

This chain connects TRBV4-3 to TRBJ2-7, with D possibly being TRBD2 (6 bases). This CDR3 contains 16 residues. Germline V gene lookup returns CDR1 LGHNA and CDR2 YSLEER. With 0 bases removed from V and 0 bases from J, the gap between germline ends came to 12 bases. The CDR3 nucleotides are TGCGCCAGCAGCCAAGATCGGGGGATCGCCTCCTACGAGCAGTACTTC. Its protein is CASSQDRGIASYEQYF.

This clonotype was observed many times. The chain is built from TRBV5-1 and TRBJ1-2, with D unclear. V lost 0 bases and J 6 bases, leaving 15 bases between the germline ends. The germline CDR1 and CDR2 sequences are SGHRS and YFSETQ. The CDR3 is made up of 15 amino acids. CDR3: CASSLDYRDMDGYTF. In DNA form, the CDR3 reads TGCGCCAGCAGCTTGGATTACAGAGATATGGATGGCTACACCTTC.

CDR3 sequence reads: CASSPLIGGRYF. The CDR3 DNA is TGTGCCAGCAGTCCCCTGATCGGGGGCCGGTACTTC. The gene calls are TRBV12-3 or TRBV12-4 and TRBJ2-7; D tentatively fits TRBD1 or TRBD2 (6 bases each). V lost 5 bases and J 12 bases, leaving 17 bases between the germline ends. The CDR3 is 12 residues long.

At least ten counts were recorded for this clonotype. The DNA for the CDR3 is TGTGCCAGCAGCCAAGTAAAGGGGGCCAGTAGCTACACCTTC. This gives the protein CASSQVKGASSYTF. The chain combines TRBV3-1 with TRBJ1-2; 7 positions agree with TRBD1. Germline CDR1 and CDR2: LGHDT and YNNKEL (reference sequence). V lost 1 base to trimming and J lost 9 bases; unmatched junction nucleotides: 8. The CDR3 runs to 14 residues.

This clonotype was seen a few times. The chain joins TRBV10-2 to TRBJ2-2; D call uncertain. The CDR3 runs 15 residues. Trimming stripped 5 bases from V and 0 bases from J, with 10 bases between. Germline lookup yields CDR1 WSHSY and CDR2 SAAADI. The CDR3 protein is CASSTYSANTGELFF. CDR3 sequence (DNA): TGCGCCAGCAGTACCTATTCCGCGAACACCGGGGAGCTGTTTTTT.

V usage is TRBV24-1 and J usage is TRBJ2-5, with 9 bases matching TRBD1. V was clipped by 6 bases and J by 4 bases; unmatched bases: 8. The CDR3 totals 15 residues. Germline lookup yields CDR1 KGHDR and CDR2 SFDVKD. The CDR3 coding sequence is TGTGCCACCAGTTCACCTGGGACAGGGAGAGAGACCCAGTACTTC. It codes for CATSSPGTGRETQYF.

This clonotype has ten or more counts. V usage is TRBV28 and J usage is TRBJ1-4; the match to TRBD1 covers 8 bases. The germline V gene encodes CDR1 MDHEN and CDR2 SYDVKM. The CDR3 is made up of 14 amino acids. The ends lost 6 bases at V and 5 bases at J; junction bases unmatched: 5. The CDR3 loop reads CASSADRGNEKLFF. In nucleotides, the CDR3 is TGTGCCAGCAGCGCAGACAGGGGCAATGAAAAACTGTTTTTT.

This sequence joins TRBV5-1 and TRBJ2-7; D unresolved. The CDR3 loop spans 13 amino acids. Trimming cost V 2 bases and J 0 bases, with 6 bases left between them. The germline V gene encodes CDR1 SGHRS and CDR2 YFSETQ. CDR3 coding DNA: TGCGCCAGCAGCTTCACCGTCTCCTACGAGCAGTACTTC. Its translation is CASSFTVSYEQYF.

Notes on this clonotype: A clone one base away is much larger, so this may be a read error. The chain joins TRBV5-5 to TRBJ1-1, with a weak D call TRBD1 (5 bases). Trimming shortened V by 4 bases and J by 3 bases, and 13 bases separated the two germline ends. Germline CDR1 and CDR2: SGHKS and YYEKEE (reference sequence). There are 14 residues in the CDR3. CDR3 coding DNA: TGTGCCAGCAGCAAGGGGCCTACGGACACTGAAGCTTTCTTT. Translation gives CASSKGPTDTEAFF. The full variable domain, in which reference TRBV5-5 and TRBJ1-1 provide the parts outside the CDR3, is DAGVTQSPTHLIKTRGQQVTLRCSPISGHKSVSWYQQVLGQGPQFIFQYYEKEERGRGNFPDRFSARQFPNYSSELNVNALLLGDSALYLCASSKGPTDTEAFFGQGTRLTVV.

The V call is TRBV7-9, the J call TRBJ2-3; 8 bases map to TRBD1. Germline V CDR1 and CDR2: SEHNR, FQNEAQ (reference sequence). The ends lost 5 bases at V and 8 bases at J; junction bases unmatched: 3. CDR3 length: 12 residues. The CDR3 protein is CASSMTGVTQYF. CDR3 sequence (DNA): TGTGCCAGCAGCATGACAGGGGTTACGCAGTATTTT.

This clonotype has a count of ten or more. V gene TRBV3-1 combines with J gene TRBJ1-1; tentatively, D is TRBD1 (6 bases). Looked up from germline, CDR1 is LGHDT and CDR2 is YNNKEL (reference sequence). Trimming stripped 1 base from V and 4 bases from J, with 10 bases between. The CDR3 has 14 amino acids. The CDR3 here is CASSQAQGSTEAFF. CDR3 in DNA: TGTGCCAGCAGCCAAGCCCAGGGGTCCACTGAAGCTTTCTTT.

The rearrangement joins TRBV4-3 to TRBJ1-5; D unclear. Trimming took 0 bases from V and 0 from J, leaving 6 bases between them. Germline CDR1 is LGHNA and CDR2 is YSLEER. The CDR3 is 15 residues long. CDR3 region: CASSQDLSSNQPQHF. The CDR3 DNA follows: TGCGCCAGCAGCCAAGATCTTAGTAGCAATCAGCCCCAGCATTTT.

This clonotype was counted between two and nine times. The J gene is TRBJ1-1, the V gene TRBV19, with 10 bases matching TRBD1. CDR3 size: 14 residues. Germline CDR1 and CDR2: LNHDA and SQIVND (reference sequence). The junction had 6 bases not matched to a gene; V was cut back by 5 bases and J by 6 bases. The CDR3 coding sequence is TGTGCCAGTAGTCCCGGGACAGGGGTTGCTGAAGCTTTCTTT. The encoded protein is CASSPGTGVAEAFF.

J is TRBJ1-5 and V is TRBV12-3 or TRBV12-4; maybe TRBD1 (5 bases). The CDR3 is made up of 13 amino acids. V lost 5 bases, J lost 5 bases, and 10 bases lay in between. CDR3 sequence reads: CASSLGHHQPQHF. The CDR3 nucleotides are TGTGCCAGCAGTCTTGGACATCATCAGCCCCAGCATTTT.

This clonotype was detected only a few times. The chain uses TRBV29-1 and TRBJ2-7, with D tentatively TRBD1 (6 bases). The germline V and J ends were trimmed by 5 bases and 0 bases, with 8 bases remaining between them. CDR1 and CDR2 (germline): SQVTM, ANQGSEA. The CDR3 is made up of 12 amino acids. The CDR3, as DNA: TGCAGCGTTACAGGGACCTCCTACGAGCAGTACTTC. Its translation: CSVTGTSYEQYF.

The rearrangement uses TRBV6-1 and TRBJ1-1; 7 nucleotides line up with TRBD1. The CDR3 is made up of 13 amino acids. Germline CDR1 is MNHNS and CDR2 is SASEGT. With 7 bases clipped from V and 8 bases from J, the junction kept 10 bases outside the gene matches. The chain's CDR3 is CASTPTGLPEAFF. The CDR3 region has the DNA TGTGCCAGCACCCCGACAGGGCTCCCCGAAGCTTTCTTT.

The rearrangement uses TRBV19 and TRBJ1-5, with a possible D match to TRBD1 (6 bases). The V end lost 3 bases, the J end lost 4 bases, and 22 bases lay between the germline ends. Germline assignment: CDR1 LNHDA and CDR2 SQIVND (reference sequence). The CDR3 contains 18 residues. CDR3 loop: CASSIRQGSSWGNQPQHF. The CDR3, as DNA: TGTGCCAGTAGTATTCGCCAGGGGTCCTCGTGGGGTAATCAGCCCCAGCATTTT.

V is TRBV7-2 and J is TRBJ2-3; D unresolved. Trimming took off 1 base at V and 2 bases at J, with 10 bases between the two ends. In germline, CDR1 is SGHTA, CDR2 FQGNSA. The CDR3 runs 15 residues. The CDR3 sequence: CASSLDGRATDTQYF. DNA for the CDR3: TGTGCCAGCAGCTTAGATGGACGAGCCACAGATACGCAGTATTTT.

At least ten counts were recorded for this clonotype. This chain uses TRBV12-3 or TRBV12-4 with TRBJ2-7; 8 bases align to TRBD1. This CDR3 is built from 13 residues. With V trimmed by 6 bases and J by 6 bases, 7 bases remained unmatched. Here the CDR3 reads CASSPGQGFEQYF. CDR3 sequence (DNA): TGTGCCAGCAGCCCCGGACAGGGATTCGAGCAGTACTTC.

The chain is built from TRBV29-1 and TRBJ2-7, with TRBD2 as a possible D gene (5 bases). Germline CDR1 and CDR2: SQVTM and ANQGSEA. Trimming stripped 4 bases from V and 3 bases from J, with 13 bases between. This CDR3 is 13 amino acids long. CDR3: CSVGADFGYEQYF. The CDR3 DNA reads TGCAGCGTTGGGGCGGACTTTGGCTACGAGCAGTACTTC.

This clonotype appeared a few times. One junction end does not reproduce the germline sequence, and a read error may be involved. The chain recombines TRBV11-2 with TRBJ2-7; D not certain. This CDR3 region has 16 residues. Germline CDR1 SGHAT, CDR2 FQNNGV. The CDR3 region is CASSQESLGQSYEQYF. DNA for the CDR3: TGCGCCAGCAGCCAGGAGTCGCTAGGTCAATCCTACGAGCAGTACTTC.

This clonotype showed up many times. V usage is TRBV28 and J usage is TRBJ1-6, with D hard to call. The CDR3 spans 14 residues. The V and J ends lost 6 bases and 5 bases respectively, with 11 bases between them. CDR1 and CDR2 (germline): MDHEN, SYDVKM. The CDR3 DNA reads as TGTGCCAGCAGCCGCACGGCCGATAATTCACCCCTCCACTTT. Translation gives CASSRTADNSPLHF.